This entry is about one TCR beta chain. This clonotype was counted ten times or more. No cognate antigen has been identified for it. No quality values exist for individual bases; no much larger clone is one base distant. Libraries were constructed by 5' RACE. Instrument used: NextSeq 500. To correct for sequencing error and PCR bias, the TCR library protocol tagged individual cDNA molecules with unique molecular identifiers. Both TCR alpha and beta chains were sequenced, and tight co-correlation was observed between alpha and beta sequence abundances in each sample. On the study's bioinformatics: Decombinator V4 was used to annotate the V gene, J gene and CDR3 of the TCR sequences. Expanded TCRs were defined as changing significantly between any two time points under a Poisson model with p below 0.0001. TCR abundances were normalised to the total number of TCRs sequenced per sample and were expressed as counts per million. MAIT TCRs were defined by TRAV1-2 paired with TRAJ12, TRAJ20 or TRAJ33, and iNKT TCRs by TRAV10 paired with TRAJ18. VDJdb, accessed 1 November 2021, was searched for CMV, EBV and SARS-CoV-2 annotated TCRs, excluding TCRs annotated for multiple antigens. TCRdb itself trimmed the public reads at Q25 with fastp, ran MiXCR and retained productive beta chains. Records with the same CDR3 protein are collapsed into one entry carrying the most frequent genes and DNA. For this entry, the V and J calls and clone size follow TCRdb and not the study's own pipeline. Here the sample has more than 80,000 distinct CDR3 sequences; approximately 14% occur a single time. The ten largest clones take up approximately 1.5% of the sample.

The study was a case-control design nested within a healthcare worker cohort in London, UK, with weekly nasopharyngeal swab PCR tests and blood sampling. Healthcare workers were recruited during the week of the UK lockdown, between 23 and 31 March 2020, and followed weekly for up to 16 weeks. These data come from a study of early T cells in non-severe SARS-CoV-2 infection (dated by TCRdb to the early 2020s). Background on the whole study: TCR sequencing used bulk RNA from unsorted whole blood, so alpha and beta chains could not be paired. The full study reports these points: Matching against VDJdb was skewed toward anti-spike CD8 responses, likely underestimated virus-specific expansions, and missed private and CD4 specificities.

The CDR3 contains 14 residues, cysteine and phenylalanine counted. Only the CDR3 portion is preserved as DNA: 42 bases, with reading frame beginning at the first base. CDR1 and CDR2 (MGHRA, YSYEKL) derive from the germline V gene. Cut back by 7 bases and 4 bases, the V and J ends lie 14 bases apart. Sequences were obtained from whole blood. This chain is built from TRBV4-1 and TRBJ2-1; the D segment may tentatively be TRBD1 or TRBD2, each giving 5 matched bases. The TCR comes from an adult who was a healthcare worker with PCR-confirmed SARS-CoV-2 infection or an uninfected control (not recorded which). This receptor carries the CDR3 CASTPGPLYNEQFF. The nucleotide sequence reads TGCGCCAGCACTCCGGGACCCTTATACAATGAGCAGTTCTTC.